This is a list of T cell receptor beta chains from one sample in a study of T cell responses to AZD1222 COVID-19 vaccine. TCRdb's copy holds only in-frame clones and misses some; the assay was immunoSEQ multiplex PCR. The sample has roughly 93,000 clones; roughly nine tenths are singletons. Material: peripheral blood, obtained 28 days after the second AZD1222 dose. Receptors originate from an adult who received the AZD1222 COVID-19 vaccine. Each CDR3 is given with its conserved first and last residue. Each record gives: CDR3 protein, V gene, clone size, D gene. D genes are given only for firm matches. A clone size is listed for some rows: how often the clone was seen (once, few, many), or a class if it is expanded.

CDR3 protein: CASSLGDTQYF
V gene: TRBV12-3/TRBV12-4
clone size: NA
D gene: NA

CDR3 protein: CASSLGGARGTQYF
V gene: TRBV5-5
clone size: NA
D gene: NA

CDR3 protein: CASSQEGDAGDEQYF
V gene: TRBV4-1
clone size: NA
D gene: TRBD2

CDR3 protein: CASSLFSGGAGEQFF
V gene: TRBV7-6
clone size: NA
D gene: TRBD2

CDR3 protein: CASRRDSGNTIYF
V gene: TRBV2
clone size: NA
D gene: NA

CDR3 protein: CASSLGSEALRSYEQYF
V gene: TRBV7-9
clone size: NA
D gene: NA

CDR3 protein: CASSPTPDSVNTEAFF
V gene: TRBV4-1
clone size: NA
D gene: NA

CDR3 protein: CASSPPSTAEAFF
V gene: TRBV18
clone size: NA
D gene: NA

CDR3 protein: CASSAHGGEETQYF
V gene: TRBV9
clone size: NA
D gene: NA

CDR3 protein: CASSWGQNNEKLFF
V gene: TRBV5-1
clone size: NA
D gene: TRBD1

CDR3 protein: CASSFRQGYGYTF
V gene: TRBV5-6
clone size: NA
D gene: TRBD1

CDR3 protein: CASSEVSENQPQHF
V gene: TRBV2
clone size: NA
D gene: NA

CDR3 protein: CASSRWGQGDEKLFF
V gene: TRBV4-3
clone size: NA
D gene: TRBD1

CDR3 protein: CATSTPGQGERREKLFF
V gene: TRBV15
clone size: NA
D gene: TRBD1

CDR3 protein: CASSLYRVNTEAFF
V gene: TRBV27
clone size: NA
D gene: NA

CDR3 protein: CASSFRGYGYTF
V gene: TRBV7-2
clone size: once
D gene: NA

CDR3 protein: CASSYQGNQPQHF
V gene: TRBV12-3/TRBV12-4
clone size: once
D gene: NA

CDR3 protein: CASSVGQDVNTIYF
V gene: TRBV5-1
clone size: once
D gene: NA